These 18 T cell receptor beta chains were all obtained from the same sample, sequenced in a study of T cells in Graves' hyperthyroidism and ophthalmopathy. RNA transcripts provided the source from which TCR beta CDR3 regions were amplified. First-round RT-PCR of the TCR CDR3 relied on the HTBI primer set. Each CDR3 protein gets one entry after TCRdb re-called the multiplex PCR reads with MiXCR. The sample records fewer than 500,000 distinct CDR3 sequences, about 15% being singletons. Input material: blood. The receptor set was obtained from a woman younger than 45 with Graves' ophthalmopathy.

This clonotype was seen many times. V gene TRBV2 combines with J gene TRBJ1-2; no clear D gene. CDR3 length: 12 residues. V was shortened by 5 bases and J by 5 bases, with 9 bases between the two germline ends. Germline CDR1 SNHLY, CDR2 FYNNEI. DNA for the CDR3: TGTGCCAGCAGTAGAGATTATTATGGCTACACCTTC. It translates to CASSRDYYGYTF.

In this sample, this clonotype turned up many times. This chain links TRBV7-6 with TRBJ2-1; 11 bases map to TRBD1. The V segment lost 4 bases and the J segment 6 bases; nucleotides outside the gene matches: 5. This CDR3 contains 15 residues. Germline CDR1 reads SGHVS; CDR2 reads FNYEAQ. CDR3 sequence (DNA): TGTGCCAGCAGCTCCGGGACAGGGGGGCCCAATGAGCAGTTCTTC. Translated: CASSSGTGGPNEQFF.

This clonotype came up many times. The chain carries TRBV27 and TRBJ2-7, with 9 bases identical to TRBD2. Germline trimming cut 3 bases from V and 6 bases from J; bases unmatched to any gene: 12. The CDR3 covers 16 residues. The germline gives CDR1 MNHEY, CDR2 SMNVEV (reference sequence). The CDR3 region is CASSFLVAGGRSEQYF. In DNA form, the CDR3 reads TGTGCCAGCAGTTTCCTTGTGGCGGGGGGGCGTAGCGAGCAGTACTTC.

This clonotype was picked up a small number of times. V is TRBV9 and J is TRBJ1-3, with D hard to call. From germline, CDR1 is SGDLS and CDR2 YYNGEE. V shed 4 bases and J shed 4 bases, with 15 bases lying between them. This CDR3 is built from 15 residues. Here the CDR3 DNA reads TGTGCCAGCAGCTCGCGGTTTGGTACAGGAAACACCATATATTTT. Its protein is CASSSRFGTGNTIYF.

This clonotype came up a few times. The gene calls are TRBV20-1 and TRBJ1-6, with TRBD1 matching over 7 bases. V lost 0 bases and J lost 4; bases outside the gene matches: 6. Per germline, CDR1 DFQATT and CDR2 SNEGSKA (reference sequence). The CDR3 is made up of 16 amino acids. The CDR3 spells CSARDKGARYNSPLHF. CDR3 sequence (DNA): TGCAGTGCTAGAGATAAGGGGGCGCGGTATAATTCACCCCTCCACTTT.

This clonotype appeared many times. The V gene is TRBV10-3, the J gene TRBJ1-5; possibly TRBD1 for D (5 bases). The CDR3 is 16 residues long. Germline CDR1 and CDR2: ENHRY and SYGVKD. Trimming removed 3 bases from V and 5 bases from J, with 17 bases in between. As DNA, the CDR3 is TGTGCCATCAGTGATGGGGAGACAGCCGCCGATCAGCCCCAGCATTTT. Its translation: CAISDGETAADQPQHF.

This clonotype appeared a few times. At one end, the junction sequence differs from germline, possibly due to a read error. V is TRBV7-9 and J is TRBJ1-1; the D gene is possibly TRBD1 (5 bases). Germline V gives CDR1 SEHNR, CDR2 FQNEAQ (reference sequence). This CDR3 contains 13 residues. The CDR3 DNA is TGTGCCGGCAGACTCTCGGGGGACACTGAAGCTTTCTTT. Translation: CAGRLSGDTEAFF.

The sample holds many counts of this clonotype. The chain uses TRBV20-1 and TRBJ2-2; 11 nucleotides line up with TRBD1. From germline, CDR1 is DFQATT and CDR2 SNEGSKA (reference sequence). V shed 3 bases and J 5 bases; nucleotides not matched to a gene: 8. This CDR3 is 16 amino acids long. CDR3 sequence reads: CSASPLGQGDTGELFF. The CDR3 DNA reads as TGCAGTGCTAGCCCTCTGGGACAGGGGGATACCGGGGAGCTGTTTTTT.

This clonotype was detected many times. The gene calls are TRBV10-3 and TRBJ2-5; D remains unclear. This CDR3 has 14 amino acids. Germline V gene data show CDR1 as ENHRY and CDR2 as SYGVKD. Trimming pared 0 bases from V and 3 bases from J, leaving 8 bases between. The CDR3 is CAISESYVEETQYF. The CDR3 bases are TGTGCCATCAGTGAGTCCTACGTCGAAGAGACCCAGTACTTC.

A note on this clonotype: This may stem from a read error, because a much larger clone lies one nucleotide away. This chain joins TRBV11-2 and TRBJ2-3; tentative D call: TRBD2 (5 bases). The CDR3 has 14 residues. Germline assignment: CDR1 SGHAT and CDR2 FQNNGV. V lost 6 bases and J 2 bases, leaving 12 bases between the germline ends. CDR3 sequence (DNA): TGTGCCAGCAGTTCGGGGTCGGTCACAGATACGCAGTATTTT. Its protein is CASSSGSVTDTQYF.

Details on this clonotype: Compared with germline, one end of the junction differs, possibly owing to a read error. The CDR3 here is CACSQWTSGGIGAQETQYF. The CDR3 coding sequence is TGTGCCTGCAGCCAATGGACTAGCGGGGGAATCGGAGCGCAAGAGACCCAGTACTTC. The rearrangement uses TRBV3-1 and TRBJ2-5; 13 bases align to TRBD2. This CDR3 comprises 19 residues. Looked up from germline, CDR1 is LGHDT and CDR2 is YNNKEL (reference sequence).

This clonotype turned up a few times. This chain connects TRBV7-2 to TRBJ2-1; D remains unclear. This CDR3 is 12 amino acids long. The germline V gene has CDR1 SGHTA and CDR2 FQGNSA. Trimming shortened V by 2 bases and J by 6 bases, and 5 bases separated the two germline ends. CDR3 amino acids: CASSLNGNEQFF. The CDR3 DNA sequence: TGTGCCAGCAGCTTAAACGGCAATGAGCAGTTCTTC.

This clonotype was seen just once. Since no conserved phenylalanine or tryptophan closes the CDR3, a read error is the likely cause. The chain is built from TRBV6-2 or TRBV6-3 and TRBJ1-1, with D maybe TRBD1 (5 bases). CDR1 is MNHEY and CDR2 is SVGEGT in the germline V gene. Trimming cost V 5 bases and J 2 bases, with 15 bases left between them. The CDR3 runs 15 residues. CDR3 protein: CASSVPGSGNTEAFL. CDR3 bases: TGTGCCAGCAGTGTTCCAGGGAGCGGAAACACTGAAGCTTTCCTT.

This clonotype was observed at least ten times. This sequence joins TRBV13 and TRBJ2-1; 10 nucleotides match TRBD2. Germline loops: CDR1 PRHDT, CDR2 FYEKMQ (reference sequence). The CDR3 spans 14 residues. Losses at the gene ends were 2 bases for V and 11 bases for J; bases not matched to a gene: 6. CDR3 sequence (DNA): TGTGCCAGCAGCTTAAATCCTAGCGGGGGCAAGCAGTTCTTC. Amino acids: CASSLNPSGGKQFF.

CDR3 region: CATGFYSNQPQHF. In DNA form, the CDR3 reads TGTGCCACAGGGTTTTACAGCAATCAGCCCCAGCATTTT. This chain connects TRBV6-2 or TRBV6-3 to TRBJ1-5, with D perhaps matching TRBD1 (5 bases). The CDR3 runs to 13 residues. Germline V gene lookup returns CDR1 MNHEY and CDR2 SVGEGT. V was trimmed by 10 bases and J by 1 base, leaving 11 bases between them.

In its sample, this clonotype was seen many times. The rearrangement joins TRBV27 to TRBJ2-1; 10 positions match TRBD2. Germline V gene lookup returns CDR1 MNHEY and CDR2 SMNVEV (reference sequence). V lost 5 bases, J lost 4 bases, and 5 bases stayed unmatched. This CDR3 region has 15 residues. The CDR3 DNA reads TGTGCCAGCAGTCCAGCGGGGGGGCAGTACAATGAGCAGTTCTTC. It yields the protein CASSPAGGQYNEQFF.

At least ten counts were recorded for this clonotype. This CDR3 reads CASRRQEGKVGYTF. CDR3 bases: TGTGCCAGCAGACGACAGGAGGGGAAAGTTGGCTACACCTTC. V usage is TRBV2 and J usage is TRBJ1-2; possibly TRBD1 for D (6 bases). V lost 6 bases to trimming and J lost 7 bases, with 18 bases between them. The CDR3 runs to 14 residues. Germline CDR1 is SNHLY and CDR2 is FYNNEI.

This clonotype was found many times. The V gene is TRBV30, the J gene TRBJ2-7; possible D gene TRBD1, 7 bases. Germline V gene sequence: CDR1 GTSNPN, CDR2 SVGIG (reference sequence). The germline V and J ends were trimmed by 4 bases and 9 bases, with 13 bases remaining between them. The CDR3 consists of 11 residues. CDR3 region: CAWKEGAGQYF. The CDR3 DNA reads TGTGCCTGGAAGGAGGGGGCTGGGCAGTACTTC.